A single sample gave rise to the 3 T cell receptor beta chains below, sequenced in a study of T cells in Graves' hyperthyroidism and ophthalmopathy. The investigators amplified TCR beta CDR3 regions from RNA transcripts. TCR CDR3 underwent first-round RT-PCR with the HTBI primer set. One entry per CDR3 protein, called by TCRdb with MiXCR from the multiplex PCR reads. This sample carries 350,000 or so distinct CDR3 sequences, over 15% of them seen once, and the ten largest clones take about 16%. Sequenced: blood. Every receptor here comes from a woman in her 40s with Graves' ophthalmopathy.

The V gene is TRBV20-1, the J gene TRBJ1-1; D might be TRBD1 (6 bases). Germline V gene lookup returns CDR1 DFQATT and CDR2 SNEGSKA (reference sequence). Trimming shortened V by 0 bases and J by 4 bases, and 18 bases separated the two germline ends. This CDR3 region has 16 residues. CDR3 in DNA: TGCAGTGCTAGAGAGGACAGAATCGCAGGTAGCACTGAAGCTTTCTTT. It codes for CSAREDRIAGSTEAFF.

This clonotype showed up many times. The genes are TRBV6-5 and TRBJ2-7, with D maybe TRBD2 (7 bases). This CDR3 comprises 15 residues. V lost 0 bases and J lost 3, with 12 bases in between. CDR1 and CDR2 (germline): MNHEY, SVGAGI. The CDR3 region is CASSYSGGGDYEQYF. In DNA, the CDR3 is TGTGCCAGCAGTTACTCAGGGGGGGGGGACTACGAGCAGTACTTC.

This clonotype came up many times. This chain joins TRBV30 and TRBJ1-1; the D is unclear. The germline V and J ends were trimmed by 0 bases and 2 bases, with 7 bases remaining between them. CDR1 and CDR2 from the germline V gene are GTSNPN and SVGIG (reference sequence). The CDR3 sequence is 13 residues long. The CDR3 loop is CAWSVRKNTEAFF. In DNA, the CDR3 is TGTGCCTGGAGTGTTCGAAAAAACACTGAAGCTTTCTTT.